This paragraph covers one T cell receptor (beta chain) sequence. Its target is unknown. RNA extraction was followed by reverse transcription into cDNA, which acted as the sequencing template. Sequenced by immunoSEQ multiplex PCR; TCRdb stores in-frame clones only, minus some. Here the sample spans around 110,000 clones, about four fifths being singletons. Treatment defined: oral pan-JAK inhibitor, 5-10 mg twice daily. Peripheral blood samples and lesional scalp punch biopsies were obtained from alopecia areata patients. This sample is drawn from a study of CD8+ T cells in alopecia areata. Overall study context: Each of the treated patients was given oral tofacitinib, 5 to 10 mg twice daily, for moderate-to-severe alopecia areata. Study-level findings and limits: Persistence of many expanded lesional clones was seen in scalp and blood during tofacitinib. Scalp repertoires also include resident alphabeta T cells from normal skin.

The CDR3 is 15 amino acids. Germline-derived CDR1 and CDR2 are SQVTM and ANQGSEA. The ends were cut back, 5 bases at V and 1 base at J, with 15 bases in the middle. This clonotype was sampled from a human donor with alopecia areata. The material sequenced was CD8+ T cells sorted from blood, taken at week 24, from a patient treated with tofacitinib. This rearrangement joins TRBV29-1 to TRBJ1-5, with D possibly being TRBD1 (6 bases). This CDR3 is CSVIIGTGSNQPQHF. DNA for the CDR3: TGCAGCGTTATCATCGGAACAGGGAGCAATCAGCCCCAGCATTTT.